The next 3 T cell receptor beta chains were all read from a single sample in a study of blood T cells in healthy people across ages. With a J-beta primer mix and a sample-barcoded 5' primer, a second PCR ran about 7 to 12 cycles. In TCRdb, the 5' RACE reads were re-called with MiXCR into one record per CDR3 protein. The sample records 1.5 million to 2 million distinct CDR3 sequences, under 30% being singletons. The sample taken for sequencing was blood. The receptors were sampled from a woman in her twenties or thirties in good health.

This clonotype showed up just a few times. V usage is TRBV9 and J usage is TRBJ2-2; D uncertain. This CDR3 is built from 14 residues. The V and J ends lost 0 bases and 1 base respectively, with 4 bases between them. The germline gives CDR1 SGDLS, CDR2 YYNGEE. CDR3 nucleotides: TGTGCCAGCAGCGTAGTTGGGAACACCGGGGAGCTGTTTTTT. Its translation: CASSVVGNTGELFF.

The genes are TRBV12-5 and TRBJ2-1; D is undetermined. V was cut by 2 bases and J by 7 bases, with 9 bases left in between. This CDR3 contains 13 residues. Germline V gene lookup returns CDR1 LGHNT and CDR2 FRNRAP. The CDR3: CASGLLLGNEQFF. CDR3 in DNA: TGTGCTAGTGGTTTGCTTCTGGGGAATGAGCAGTTCTTC.

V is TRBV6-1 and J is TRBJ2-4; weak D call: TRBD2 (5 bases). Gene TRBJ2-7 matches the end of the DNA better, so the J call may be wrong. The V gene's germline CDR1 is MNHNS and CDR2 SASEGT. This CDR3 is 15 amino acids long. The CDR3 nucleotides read TGTGCCAGCAGTGAAGCGCCGGGGAGCCCCTGCGAGCAGTACTTC. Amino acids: CASSEAPGSPCEQYF.